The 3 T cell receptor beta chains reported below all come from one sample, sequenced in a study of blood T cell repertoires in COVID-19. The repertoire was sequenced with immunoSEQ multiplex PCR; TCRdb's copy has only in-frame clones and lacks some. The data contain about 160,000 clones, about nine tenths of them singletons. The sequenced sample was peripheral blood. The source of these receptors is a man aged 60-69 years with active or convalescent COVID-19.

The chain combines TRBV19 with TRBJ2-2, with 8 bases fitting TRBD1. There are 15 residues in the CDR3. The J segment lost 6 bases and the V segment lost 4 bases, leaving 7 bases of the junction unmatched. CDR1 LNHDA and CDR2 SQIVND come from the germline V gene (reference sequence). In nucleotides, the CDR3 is TGTGCCAGTAGTACCGGACAGGGTCGGGCCGGGGAGCTGTTTTTT. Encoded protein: CASSTGQGRAGELFF. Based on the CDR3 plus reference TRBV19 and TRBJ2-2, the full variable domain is DGGITQSPKYLFRKEGQNVTLSCEQNLNHDAMYWYRQDPGQGLRLIYYSQIVNDFQKGDIAEGYSVSREKKESFPLTVTSAQKNPTAFYLCASSTGQGRAGELFFGEGSRLTVL.

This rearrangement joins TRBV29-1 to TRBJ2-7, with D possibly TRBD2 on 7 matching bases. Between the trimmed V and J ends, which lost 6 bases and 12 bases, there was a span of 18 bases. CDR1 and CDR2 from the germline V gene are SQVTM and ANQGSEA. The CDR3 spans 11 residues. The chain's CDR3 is CSVGEGDRSYF. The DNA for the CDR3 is TGCAGCGTGGGGGAGGGTGACAGGTCGTACTTC.

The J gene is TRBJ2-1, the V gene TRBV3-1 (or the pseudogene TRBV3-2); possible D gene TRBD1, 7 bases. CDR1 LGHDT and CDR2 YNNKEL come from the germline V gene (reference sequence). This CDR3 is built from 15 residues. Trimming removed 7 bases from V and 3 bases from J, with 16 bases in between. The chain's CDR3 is CASKVSGGIYNEQFF. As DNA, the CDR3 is TGTGCCAGCAAGGTCTCAGGGGGGATCTACAATGAGCAGTTCTTC.